Listed below are T cell receptor beta chains from one sample, sequenced in a study of a mutant IDH1 vaccine in newly diagnosed glioma. These receptors lack a known antigen. TCRdb's copy holds only in-frame clones and misses some; the assay was immunoSEQ multiplex PCR. The sample lists tens of thousands of clones, 80% to 85% occurring once. The input for sequencing was PBMCs, taken from a glioma patient whose treatment included an IDH1 peptide vaccine. These receptors came from a man younger than 40 with glioma. Both conserved end residues are part of each CDR3. A D gene is named only where the DNA matches it firmly. Expanded clones get a size class; other rows say once, few or many, or leave the size out.

d_call: -
clone_size: -
v_call: TRBV7-6
j_call: TRBJ2-2
cdr3_aa: CASSLAQDGPTGELFF
cdr3_nt: TGTGCCAGCAGCTTAGCACAGGACGGTCCCACCGGGGAGCTGTTTTTT

d_call: -
clone_size: -
v_call: TRBV6-5
j_call: TRBJ1-3
cdr3_aa: CASSYSTLGTIYF
cdr3_nt: TGTGCCAGCAGTTACTCGACGCTGGGCACCATATATTTT

d_call: -
clone_size: -
v_call: TRBV7-9
j_call: TRBJ1-2
cdr3_aa: CASSSLGFSTYGYTF
cdr3_nt: TGTGCCAGCAGCTCTTTGGGGTTCTCTACCTATGGCTACACCTTC

d_call: -
clone_size: -
v_call: TRBV6-6
j_call: TRBJ2-7
cdr3_aa: CASRETRDQYEQYF
cdr3_nt: TGTGCCAGCAGAGAGACCAGGGATCAGTACGAGCAGTACTTC

d_call: TRBD1
clone_size: -
v_call: TRBV6-5
j_call: TRBJ1-1
cdr3_aa: CASKSDRGMGPEAFF
cdr3_nt: TGTGCCAGCAAGTCGGACAGGGGTATGGGGCCTGAAGCTTTCTTT

d_call: -
clone_size: -
v_call: TRBV5-1
j_call: TRBJ1-3
cdr3_aa: CASSSTTGYSGNTIYF
cdr3_nt: TGCGCCAGCAGCAGCACTACAGGGTACTCTGGAAACACCATATATTTT

d_call: -
clone_size: -
v_call: TRBV2
j_call: TRBJ2-2
cdr3_aa: CASSEAQGSLTGELFF
cdr3_nt: TGTGCCAGCAGTGAAGCCCAAGGTTCTTTGACCGGGGAGCTGTTTTTT

d_call: -
clone_size: -
v_call: TRBV27
j_call: TRBJ1-1
cdr3_aa: CASSLSMRDRGAEAFF
cdr3_nt: TGTGCCAGCAGTTTATCGATGAGGGACCGGGGCGCTGAAGCTTTCTTT

d_call: -
clone_size: -
v_call: TRBV7-7
j_call: TRBJ1-6
cdr3_aa: CASSLDRQSPLHF
cdr3_nt: TGTGCCAGCAGCTTAGACCGTCAGTCACCCCTCCACTTT

d_call: -
clone_size: -
v_call: TRBV6-6
j_call: TRBJ2-1
cdr3_aa: CASSSRPGRSYNEQFF
cdr3_nt: TGTGCCAGCAGCTCCAGGCCAGGGAGGTCTTACAATGAGCAGTTCTTC

d_call: -
clone_size: once
v_call: TRBV6-1
j_call: TRBJ1-1
cdr3_aa: CASTLDSFMNTEAFF
cdr3_nt: TGTGCCAGCACCTTGGACAGTTTCATGAACACTGAAGCTTTCTTT

d_call: -
clone_size: -
v_call: TRBV29-1
j_call: TRBJ2-7
cdr3_aa: CSVLGVGNTGNLPTYLGYEQYF
cdr3_nt: TGCAGCGTTTTGGGTGTAGGGAATACAGGGAACCTTCCTACCTATCTCGGCTACGAGCAGTACTTC

d_call: -
clone_size: -
v_call: TRBV18
j_call: TRBJ2-3
cdr3_aa: CASSRSPLGPTDTQYF
cdr3_nt: TGTGCCAGCTCACGATCCCCTTTGGGCCCCACAGATACGCAGTATTTT

d_call: TRBD1
clone_size: -
v_call: TRBV5-4
j_call: TRBJ1-2
cdr3_aa: CASSSTSGTAFYYGYTF
cdr3_nt: TGTGCCAGCAGCTCCACCTCCGGGACAGCATTTTACTATGGCTACACCTTC

d_call: TRBD1
clone_size: -
v_call: TRBV19
j_call: TRBJ2-7
cdr3_aa: CASRGQGGVYEQYF
cdr3_nt: TGTGCCAGTAGGGGACAGGGGGGCGTCTACGAGCAGTACTTC

d_call: TRBD1
clone_size: -
v_call: TRBV19
j_call: TRBJ2-7
cdr3_aa: CASSIRLWTGVPYEQYF
cdr3_nt: TGTGCCAGTAGTATCCGTCTCTGGACAGGGGTACCCTACGAGCAGTACTTC

d_call: -
clone_size: -
v_call: TRBV4-1
j_call: TRBJ1-2
cdr3_aa: CASSPPEGRAFYF
cdr3_nt: TGCGCCAGCAGCCCACCGGAGGGCCGCGCGTTTTACTTC

d_call: -
clone_size: -
v_call: TRBV6-1
j_call: TRBJ1-1
cdr3_aa: CASTISGPNTEAFF
cdr3_nt: TGTGCCAGCACCATATCGGGCCCTAACACTGAAGCTTTCTTT

d_call: TRBD1
clone_size: -
v_call: TRBV6-6
j_call: TRBJ1-1
cdr3_aa: CASSYSTGVNTEAFF
cdr3_nt: TGTGCCAGCAGTTATTCGACAGGGGTGAACACTGAAGCTTTCTTT

d_call: TRBD1
clone_size: -
v_call: TRBV28
j_call: TRBJ1-1
cdr3_aa: CASSLRGGQGRSFF
cdr3_nt: TGTGCCAGCAGTTTAAGGGGGGGACAGGGGAGGTCTTTCTTT

d_call: TRBD2
clone_size: few
v_call: TRBV5-1
j_call: TRBJ2-3
cdr3_aa: CASSPPGTSGGSDTQYF
cdr3_nt: TGCGCCAGCAGCCCCCCCGGGACTAGCGGGGGGTCGGATACGCAGTATTTT

d_call: -
clone_size: -
v_call: TRBV4-1
j_call: TRBJ2-5
cdr3_aa: CASSLQGRETQYF
cdr3_nt: TGCGCCAGCAGCCTTCAGGGGAGAGAGACCCAGTACTTC

d_call: -
clone_size: few
v_call: TRBV29-1
j_call: TRBJ1-5
cdr3_aa: CSVVWGSNQPQHF
cdr3_nt: TGCAGCGTTGTGTGGGGTAGCAATCAGCCCCAGCATTTT

d_call: -
clone_size: -
v_call: TRBV6-1
j_call: TRBJ1-3
cdr3_aa: CASRLTGGNTIYF
cdr3_nt: TGTGCCAGCAGATTGACCGGTGGAAACACCATATATTTT

d_call: TRBD1
clone_size: -
v_call: TRBV15
j_call: TRBJ2-1
cdr3_aa: CATSGWVGTGSYNEQFF
cdr3_nt: TGTGCCACCAGTGGTTGGGTTGGGACAGGCTCCTACAATGAGCAGTTCTTC

d_call: TRBD2
clone_size: once
v_call: TRBV4-1
j_call: TRBJ2-3
cdr3_aa: CASSQTSGGTDTQYF
cdr3_nt: TGCGCCAGCAGCCAGACTAGCGGGGGAACAGATACGCAGTATTTT

d_call: TRBD2
clone_size: -
v_call: TRBV28
j_call: TRBJ2-7
cdr3_aa: CASSLLAGGYGEQYF
cdr3_nt: TGTGCCAGCAGTTTACTAGCGGGGGGTTACGGCGAGCAGTACTTC

d_call: TRBD1
clone_size: -
v_call: TRBV29-1
j_call: TRBJ1-2
cdr3_aa: CSAVVGWTGDFYGYTF
cdr3_nt: TGCAGCGCCGTTGTGGGGTGGACAGGGGACTTCTATGGCTACACCTTC

d_call: -
clone_size: -
v_call: TRBV27
j_call: TRBJ2-5
cdr3_aa: CASSLWALSETQYF
cdr3_nt: TGTGCCAGCAGTTTGTGGGCCCTCAGTGAGACCCAGTACTTC

d_call: -
clone_size: -
v_call: TRBV15
j_call: TRBJ1-5
cdr3_aa: CATSRDSGGNQPQHF
cdr3_nt: TGTGCCACCAGCAGAGATAGCGGTGGGAATCAGCCCCAGCATTTT